This T cell receptor beta chain was sequenced for a study of CD8 T cells in ankylosing spondylitis. Study-wide points: The clones that were linked to disease were reported to be significantly enriched in matched synovial fluid samples from ankylosing spondylitis patients. Clones linked with disease were CD8+ and fairly uncommon in the peripheral blood.

Making the TCR beta libraries involved quantitative 5'-RACE with molecular barcodes. TCRdb reanalysed the 5' RACE reads using MiXCR and keeps one entry per CDR3 protein. The profile covers roughly 38,000 distinct CDR3 sequences, with 10% appearing a single time and approximately 16% taken by the ten largest. This clonotype was observed many times. Its target is not known. This CDR3 spans 14 amino acids. V was clipped by 1 base and J by 6 bases, with 11 bases between them. Germline values: CDR1 SEHNR, CDR2 FQNEAQ (reference sequence). This TCR came from a male donor with ankylosing spondylitis or in good health (not recorded which). The sample taken for sequencing was blood, either unsorted or a sorted T cell fraction (not recorded which). The chain recombines TRBV7-9 with TRBJ2-3; D tentatively reads TRBD1 or TRBD2 (6 bases each). CDR3 in DNA: TGTGCCAGCAGCTTAGGGGGGGCGACTGATACGCAGTATTTT. Protein sequence: CASSLGGATDTQYF.